A selection of T cell receptor beta chains follows, all from one sample in a study of T cells in localized non-small cell lung cancer. The method was immunoSEQ multiplex PCR; TCRdb's version includes in-frame clones alone and lacks a portion of them. The data show approximately 5,100 clones, 28% seen once. This specimen consisted of lung tumor tissue, obtained before any cancer treatment. These receptor sequences come from a female donor at least 60 years old with stage I lung adenocarcinoma. CDR3s include the opening cysteine and the closing phenylalanine or tryptophan. The order of the fields is V gene, D gene, J gene, clone size, CDR3 protein, CDR3 DNA. The D gene is left open where the match is weak. The size field is filled for only some rows; it gives once, few, many or a size class.

TRBV27	NA	TRBJ2-6	few	CASSSSSISGANVLTF	TGTGCCAGCAGTTCTTCCTCAATCTCTGGGGCCAACGTCCTGACTTTC
TRBV9	TRBD1	TRBJ2-7	medium-sized	CASSELGQAAYEQYF	TGTGCCAGCAGTGAGCTGGGACAGGCCGCCTACGAGCAGTACTTC
TRBV11-3	TRBD2	TRBJ2-7	medium-sized	CASSLRDRNRGGAYEQYF	TGTGCCAGCAGCTTGAGGGACAGAAATCGCGGGGGGGCCTACGAGCAGTACTTC
TRBV19	NA	TRBJ2-5	few	CASSIVGGPGQETQYF	TGTGCCAGTAGTATAGTTGGGGGTCCGGGCCAAGAGACCCAGTACTTC
TRBV19	NA	TRBJ1-5	NA	CASSGRRAESQHF	TGTGCCAGTAGTGGCCGCCGGGCCGAATCCCAGCATTTT
TRBV25-1	TRBD1	TRBJ1-1	few	CASSEWTGGTEAFF	TGTGCCAGCAGTGAGTGGACAGGGGGCACTGAAGCTTTCTTT
TRBV6-8	TRBD1	TRBJ1-4	few	CASSYSPTGAGEKLFF	TGTGCCAGCAGTTACTCCCCGACAGGGGCGGGTGAAAAACTGTTTTTT
TRBV7-2	NA	TRBJ1-1	medium-sized	CASSSSGYTEAFF	TGTGCCAGCAGCTCTTCAGGGTACACTGAAGCTTTCTTT
TRBV18	NA	TRBJ2-2	NA	CASSDSAGELFF	TGTGCCAGCTCAGATAGCGCCGGGGAGCTGTTTTTT
TRBV9	TRBD2	TRBJ2-5	medium-sized	CASSEVASGETQYF	TGTGCCAGCAGTGAAGTGGCTAGCGGGGAGACCCAGTACTTC
TRBV6-8	NA	TRBJ2-5	few	CASSVLQAQETQYF	TGTGCCAGCAGTGTCTTACAGGCCCAAGAGACCCAGTACTTC
TRBV6-8	TRBD1	TRBJ2-1	few	CASTDRVYEQFF	TGTGCCAGCACAGACAGGGTCTATGAGCAGTTCTTC
TRBV6-8	NA	TRBJ2-1	NA	CASSYMETGPYEQFF	TGTGCCAGCAGTTATATGGAGACAGGCCCGTATGAGCAGTTCTTC
TRBV9	NA	TRBJ2-1	medium-sized	CASSVRMSSYNEQFF	TGTGCCAGCAGCGTTCGGATGAGCTCCTACAATGAGCAGTTCTTC
TRBV19	NA	TRBJ1-1	NA	CASTSLQGMNTEAFF	TGTGCCAGTACCTCTCTTCAGGGTATGAACACTGAAGCTTTCTTT
TRBV6-8	TRBD2	TRBJ2-3	NA	CASRLAGGLTDTQYF	TGTGCCAGCAGGCTAGCGGGAGGCCTCACAGATACGCAGTATTTT
TRBV18	NA	TRBJ2-5	NA	CASSPRAEMETQYF	TGTGCCAGCTCACCACGGGCAGAAATGGAGACCCAGTACTTC
TRBV9	TRBD2	TRBJ2-5	medium-sized	CASSASSGGETQYF	TGTGCCAGCAGCGCTTCTTCCGGGGGGGAGACCCAGTACTTC
TRBV6-8	NA	TRBJ1-1	NA	CASSQTRETEAFF	TGTGCCAGCAGCCAAACCAGGGAGACTGAAGCTTTCTTT
TRBV6-8	NA	TRBJ1-1	NA	CASTPGEGGTEAFF	TGTGCCAGCACCCCAGGGGAAGGGGGCACTGAAGCTTTCTTT
TRBV6-8	NA	TRBJ1-4	few	CASSYAESSEKLFF	TGTGCCAGCAGTTACGCGGAGTCTAGTGAAAAACTGTTTTTT
TRBV19	TRBD1	TRBJ2-5	few	CASSTTRQGGGETQYF	TGTGCCAGTAGTACGACTCGACAGGGGGGAGGAGAGACCCAGTACTTC
TRBV7-5	NA	TRBJ1-5	NA	CASSLEGAGGQPQHF	TGTGCCAGCAGCTTAGAAGGGGCAGGGGGTCAGCCCCAGCATTTT
TRBV11-3	NA	TRBJ2-2	few	CASSKLSGNTGELFF	TGTGCCAGCAGCAAACTAAGCGGGAACACCGGGGAGCTGTTTTTT
TRBV11-3	NA	TRBJ2-2	few	CASSINLGGSGELFF	TGTGCCAGCAGCATAAATTTGGGGGGAAGCGGGGAGCTGTTTTTT
TRBV11-3	NA	TRBJ2-7	medium-sized	CASSLGAGGSYEQYF	TGTGCCAGCAGCCTGGGGGCCGGGGGGAGTTACGAGCAGTACTTC
TRBV5-1	NA	TRBJ2-2	NA	CASSPGLDVGELFF	TGCGCCAGCAGCCCCGGACTGGATGTCGGGGAGCTGTTTTTT
TRBV6-8	NA	TRBJ2-3	few	CASSSGEMRDTQYF	TGTGCCAGCAGTTCGGGGGAGATGAGAGATACGCAGTATTTT
TRBV11-3	NA	TRBJ2-7	few	CASSLERGAYEQYF	TGTGCCAGCAGCTTAGAACGGGGAGCCTACGAGCAGTACTTC